A single sample is the source of the 21 T cell receptor beta chains below, sequenced in a study of memory CD4+ T cells and cytomegalovirus serostatus (dated by TCRdb to about 2019). The library was prepared using the immunoSEQ multiplex PCR assay. TCRdb mirrors the immuneACCESS table, restricted to in-frame sequences. Some clones are absent from its copies; in checked studies, under half trace to an unresolved V gene, and the reason for the others is unknown. Across this sample there are about 46,000 clones, with about 73% seen only once. The top ten clonotypes cover approximately 0.96% of the sample. Single viable CD3+CD4+CD8-CD45RO+ cells were sorted as memory CD4+ T cells on a FACSAria II. The sequencing sample was made of memory CD4+ T cells from blood. The receptors stem from an adult in good health and CMV-seronegative.

In its sample, this clone was seen a few times. This chain's CDR3 is CASSQDPTGGYNEQFF. CDR3 sequence (DNA): TGCGCCAGCAGCCAAGACCCTACAGGGGGCTACAATGAGCAGTTCTTC. V gene TRBV4-3 combines with J gene TRBJ2-1; 8 bases line up with TRBD1. Germline CDR1 LGHNA, CDR2 YSLEER. V lost 0 bases to trimming and J lost 3 bases; unmatched junction nucleotides: 4. The CDR3 has 16 amino acids.

This chain connects TRBV7-2 to TRBJ2-2, with a possible D match to TRBD1 (6 bases). V gave up 5 bases and J gave up 2 bases, with 12 bases separating them. Germline V gene lookup returns CDR1 SGHTA and CDR2 FQGNSA. This CDR3 is 15 amino acids long. The CDR3 loop reads CASSVQTGNTGELFF. CDR3 nucleotides: TGTGCCAGCAGCGTCCAGACAGGAAACACCGGGGAGCTGTTTTTT.

This chain links TRBV19 with TRBJ2-5, with 9 bases lining up with TRBD1. Germline V gene data show CDR1 as LNHDA and CDR2 as SQIVND (reference sequence). V lost 5 bases, J lost 4 bases, and 11 bases stayed unmatched. This CDR3 spans 16 amino acids. CDR3 in amino acids: CASSLGQGRVRETQYF. The CDR3 coding sequence is TGTGCCAGTAGTTTGGGACAGGGACGGGTAAGAGAGACCCAGTACTTC.

The rearrangement joins TRBV18 to TRBJ2-2, with TRBD1 as a possible D gene (5 bases). The CDR3 length is 14 residues. CDR1 and CDR2 (germline): KGHSH, LQKENI. V was clipped by 5 bases and J by 6 bases, with 13 bases between them. In DNA, the CDR3 is TGTGCCAGCTCAGGACGCAGGGAAGCCGGGGAGCTGTTTTTT. This sequence encodes CASSGRREAGELFF. Using reference TRBV18 and TRBJ2-2 for the parts outside the CDR3, the full variable domain is NAGVMQNPRHLVRRRGQEARLRCSPMKGHSHVYWYRQLPEEGLKFMVYLQKENIIDESGMPKERFSAEFPKEGPSILRIQQVVRGDSAAYFCASSGRREAGELFFGEGSRLTVL.

The rearrangement links TRBV4-3 to TRBJ1-2, with 8 bases matching TRBD1. With V trimmed by 4 bases and J by 2 bases, 3 bases remained unmatched. The germline V gene has CDR1 LGHNA and CDR2 YSLEER. CDR3 length: 14 amino acids. The CDR3 loop is CASSRRTGNYGYTF. The CDR3 region has the DNA TGCGCCAGCAGCCGGAGGACAGGGAACTATGGCTACACCTTC.

This clone has just one count. The CDR3 region has the DNA TGTGCCAGCAGCCCCCGGACTAGTGTGGTTACAGATACGCAGTATTTT. This gives the protein CASSPRTSVVTDTQYF. The V gene is TRBV11-2, the J gene TRBJ2-3, with TRBD2 matching 7 bases. The CDR3 runs to 16 residues. Per the germline V gene, CDR1 is SGHAT and CDR2 is FQNNGV. Trimming removed 5 bases from V and 3 bases from J; junction bases left unmatched: 11. The whole variable domain, remainder taken from reference TRBV11-2 and TRBJ2-3, is EAGVAQSPRYKIIEKRQSVAFWCNPISGHATLYWYQQILGQGPKLLIQFQNNGVVDDSQLPKDRFSAERLKGVDSTLKIQPAKLEDSAVYLCASSPRTSVVTDTQYFGPGTRLTVL.

In this sample, this clone turned up a few times. The chain couples TRBV6-5 to TRBJ2-7; either TRBD1 or TRBD2 may supply D (5 bases each). In germline, CDR1 is MNHEY, CDR2 SVGAGI. The CDR3 contains 13 residues. The ends were cut back, 6 bases at V and 0 bases at J, with 9 bases in the middle. The CDR3 nucleotides read TGTGCCAGCAGAGAGGGGAACTCCTACGAGCAGTACTTC. Translating gives CASREGNSYEQYF.

In regard to this clone: The same CDR3 can be traced to other DNA sequences in this sample. This chain uses TRBV5-1 with TRBJ1-5; D perhaps matches TRBD1 (6 bases). Per germline, CDR1 SGHRS and CDR2 YFSETQ. This CDR3 region has 15 residues. Trimming stripped 2 bases from V and 2 bases from J, with 11 bases between. Here the CDR3 reads CASSLLGGRNQPQHF. As DNA, the CDR3 is TGCGCCAGCAGCTTACTGGGGGGGCGCAATCAGCCCCAGCATTTT.

This chain uses TRBV15 with TRBJ1-5, with a weak D call TRBD1 (5 bases). There are 15 residues in the CDR3. Trimming removed 1 base from V and 5 bases from J, with 12 bases in between. Germline-derived CDR1 and CDR2 are LNHNV and YYDKDF (reference sequence). Here the CDR3 DNA reads TGTGCCACCAGCAGAGTCCAGGGATCATATCAGCCCCAGCATTTT. This sequence encodes CATSRVQGSYQPQHF.

The chain carries TRBV25-1 and TRBJ1-2; D gene ambiguous. There are 13 residues in the CDR3. Trimming pared 3 bases from V and 3 bases from J, leaving 8 bases between. The germline V gene has CDR1 MGHDK and CDR2 SYGVNS. CDR3 amino acids: CASSDGFYYGYTF. The CDR3 nucleotides read TGTGCCAGCAGTGACGGGTTCTACTATGGCTACACCTTC.

V and J are TRBV19 and TRBJ1-5; tentative D call: TRBD1 (6 bases). CDR1 is LNHDA and CDR2 is SQIVND in the germline V gene (reference sequence). Trimming shortened V by 7 bases and J by 6 bases, and 13 bases separated the two germline ends. CDR3 length equals 13 residues. The CDR3 bases are TGTGCCAGTAAAGTGGAGGGGGTTCAGCCCCAGCATTTT. Its translation is CASKVEGVQPQHF.

This sequence joins TRBV25-1 and TRBJ1-2; the D gene is possibly TRBD1 (5 bases). The CDR3 has 14 amino acids. Germline CDR1 MGHDK, CDR2 SYGVNS. V shed 5 bases and J shed 5 bases, with 15 bases lying between them. The CDR3, as DNA: TGTGCCAGCAGTACCACGACGCAGGGTTATGGCTACACCTTC. As protein: CASSTTTQGYGYTF.

The chain is built from TRBV9 and TRBJ1-5; TRBD1 matches at 7 bases. This CDR3 is built from 15 residues. The germline V gene has CDR1 SGDLS and CDR2 YYNGEE. V gave up 3 bases and J gave up 7 bases; unmatched junction bases: 10. CDR3 loop: CASSAQGGAGQPQHF. Written as DNA, the CDR3 is TGTGCCAGCAGCGCCCAGGGGGGGGCCGGGCAGCCCCAGCATTTT.

In nucleotides, the CDR3 is TGTGCCAGCAGCCAAGGTGGGGGTCGCGGGGCCAACGTCCTGACTTTC. Translation gives CASSQGGGRGANVLTF. This rearrangement joins TRBV4-2 to TRBJ2-6; D possibly matches TRBD1 or TRBD2 (5 bases each). Trimming cost V 1 base and J 4 bases, with 11 bases left between them. The CDR3 has 16 amino acids. CDR1 is LGHNA and CDR2 is YNFKEQ in the germline V gene.

In its sample, this clone was seen a few times. This chain links TRBV2 with TRBJ1-1, with 8 bases matching TRBD1. The CDR3 extends over 14 amino acids. V gave up 7 bases and J gave up 1 base; unmatched junction bases: 5. Germline CDR1 reads SNHLY; CDR2 reads FYNNEI. Written as DNA, the CDR3 is TGTGCCAGCACCCTGGACAGGGCGAACACTGAAGCTTTCTTT. It specifies CASTLDRANTEAFF.

The rearrangement links TRBV7-9 to TRBJ2-2; D uncertain. V dropped 5 bases and J dropped 4 bases, with 14 bases sitting between them. Germline V lookup: CDR1 SEHNR, CDR2 FQNEAQ (reference sequence). The CDR3 covers 15 residues. CDR3 sequence (DNA): TGTGCCAGCAGCCCCCGGATGGGCGGCACCGGGGAGCTGTTTTTT. Its translation is CASSPRMGGTGELFF. The complete variable domain, with remaining parts taken from reference TRBV7-9 and TRBJ2-2, reads DTGVSQNPRHKITKRGQNVTFRCDPISEHNRLYWYRQTLGQGPEFLTYFQNEAQLEKSRLLSDRFSAERPKGSFSTLEIQRTEQGDSAMYLCASSPRMGGTGELFFGEGSRLTVL.

The V gene is TRBV30, the J gene TRBJ1-1; D not resolved. The CDR3 consists of 11 residues. Germline-derived CDR1 and CDR2 are GTSNPN and SVGIG (reference sequence). V gave up 4 bases and J gave up 5 bases, with 8 bases separating them. The CDR3 loop reads CAWNEETEAFF. DNA for the CDR3: TGTGCCTGGAACGAGGAGACTGAAGCTTTCTTT.

This chain uses TRBV6-1 with TRBJ1-2; tentative D call: TRBD1 (5 bases). V lost 5 bases, J lost 4 bases, and 14 bases lay in between. The CDR3 length is 14 residues. Germline-derived CDR1 and CDR2 are MNHNS and SASEGT. The DNA of the CDR3 is TGTGCCAGCAGTCCCGACGGTCAGGGCTATGGCTACACCTTC. It is translated as CASSPDGQGYGYTF.

A word on this clone: A read error may account for a junction end that differs from germline. This chain joins TRBV4-2 and TRBJ2-1, with TRBD2 matching over 9 bases. Germline assignment: CDR1 LGHNA and CDR2 YNFKEQ. The CDR3 has 15 amino acids. The CDR3 loop reads CAGSQDRASGVEQFF. Here the CDR3 DNA reads TGTGCCGGCAGCCAAGATAGGGCTAGCGGGGTAGAGCAGTTCTTC.

The gene calls are TRBV7-2 and TRBJ2-7, with 10 positions matching TRBD2. CDR1 is SGHTA, CDR2 FQGNSA, per germline. CDR3 length: 15 amino acids. The junction had 5 bases not matched to a gene; V was cut back by 5 bases and J by 1 base. This chain's CDR3 is CASSPVAGGSYEQYF. The CDR3, as DNA: TGTGCCAGCAGCCCCGTAGCGGGGGGATCCTACGAGCAGTACTTC.

The chain uses TRBV7-3 and TRBJ2-1; TRBD1 aligns across 7 bases. The CDR3 contains 13 residues. V was clipped by 5 bases and J by 7 bases; unmatched bases: 5. The germline CDR1 and CDR2 sequences are SGHTA and FQGTGA. In DNA, the CDR3 is TGTGCCAGCAGCCGCGGACAGGCTAATGAGCAGTTCTTC. Its translation: CASSRGQANEQFF.